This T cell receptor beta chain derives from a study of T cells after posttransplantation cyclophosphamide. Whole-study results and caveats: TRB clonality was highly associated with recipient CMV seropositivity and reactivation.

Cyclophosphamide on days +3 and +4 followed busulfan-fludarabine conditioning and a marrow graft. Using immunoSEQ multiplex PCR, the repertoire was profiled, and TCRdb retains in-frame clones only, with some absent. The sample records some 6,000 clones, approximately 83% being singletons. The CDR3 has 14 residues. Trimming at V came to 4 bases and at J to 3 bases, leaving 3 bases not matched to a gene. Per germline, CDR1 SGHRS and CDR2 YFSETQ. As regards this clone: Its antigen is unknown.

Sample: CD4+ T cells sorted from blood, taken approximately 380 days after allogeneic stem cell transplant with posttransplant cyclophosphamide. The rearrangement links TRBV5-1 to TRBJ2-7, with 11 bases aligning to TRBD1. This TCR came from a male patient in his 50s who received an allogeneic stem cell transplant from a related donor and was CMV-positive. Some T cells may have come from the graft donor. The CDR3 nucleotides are TGCGCCAGCAGCAGGGGACAGGGGGGCTACGAGCAGTACTTC. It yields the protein CASSRGQGGYEQYF.